Following are 26 T cell receptor beta chains from one sample sequenced in a study of blood T cell repertoires in COVID-19. Sequencing used immunoSEQ multiplex PCR; TCRdb keeps in-frame clones, though not all of them. Of roughly 460,000 clones detected, about 87% appear once; the ten largest clones hold 0.8% to 0.85%. Sequencing input: peripheral blood. The receptor source for this set is a man aged 18 to 29 with COVID-19, enrolled during active disease.

The V and J genes are TRBV4-2 and TRBJ1-2; the match to TRBD1 covers 9 bases. With 4 bases clipped from V and 8 bases from J, the junction kept 5 bases outside the gene matches. The CDR3 is 13 residues long. Germline CDR1 is LGHNA and CDR2 is YNFKEQ. In DNA, the CDR3 is TGTGCCAGCAGCCTTAGGACAGGGGACGGCTACACCTTC. Amino acids: CASSLRTGDGYTF.

The chain recombines TRBV29-1 with TRBJ2-3; D not certain. The CDR3 runs 12 residues. Germline V CDR1 and CDR2: SQVTM, ANQGSEA. Trimming took off 3 bases at V and 0 bases at J, with 4 bases between the two ends. Written as DNA, the CDR3 is TGCAGCGTTGACTCTAGCACAGATACGCAGTATTTT. Its translation: CSVDSSTDTQYF.

The count of this clone is one. The gene calls are TRBV7-9 and TRBJ2-5; 10 positions match TRBD2. Per germline, CDR1 SEHNR and CDR2 FQNEAQ (reference sequence). V lost 5 bases to trimming and J lost 5 bases; unmatched junction nucleotides: 11. This CDR3 is built from 16 residues. The CDR3 coding sequence is TGTGCCAGCAGCACGTTATCTAGCGGGAGCTGGGAGACCCAGTACTTC. It yields the protein CASSTLSSGSWETQYF.

V gene TRBV5-1 combines with J gene TRBJ2-7; 10 bases agree with TRBD2. CDR1 is SGHRS and CDR2 is YFSETQ in the germline V gene. Trimming removed 3 bases from V and 1 base from J; junction bases left unmatched: 4. The CDR3 loop spans 15 amino acids. The CDR3 loop is CASSWLAGESYEQYF. In DNA form, the CDR3 reads TGCGCCAGCAGCTGGCTAGCGGGAGAGTCCTACGAGCAGTACTTC.

This clone was detected once. The chain links TRBV27 to TRBJ1-1; possibly TRBD1 for D (5 bases). This CDR3 comprises 13 residues. Trimming took 5 bases from V and 5 from J, leaving 12 bases between them. Germline V gives CDR1 MNHEY, CDR2 SMNVEV (reference sequence). CDR3 in amino acids: CASSLGQLTEAFF. CDR3 sequence (DNA): TGTGCCAGCAGTCTAGGACAATTGACTGAAGCTTTCTTT.

The chain couples TRBV11-2 to TRBJ2-5, with 7 nucleotides matching TRBD1. The CDR3 has 14 residues. CDR1 SGHAT and CDR2 FQNNGV come from the germline V gene. Germline trimming cut 6 bases from V and 5 bases from J; bases unmatched to any gene: 9. The CDR3 DNA is TGTGCCAGCAGAACCCACAGGGGCGAGGAGACCCAGTACTTC. This encodes CASRTHRGEETQYF.

Only a few counts were recorded for this clone. The CDR3 spells CASSNTVNYGYTF. The CDR3 bases are TGCGCCAGCAGCAACACAGTTAACTATGGCTACACCTTC. The V gene is TRBV4-1, the J gene TRBJ1-2; no firm D call. There are 13 residues in the CDR3. V lost 5 bases and J lost 1, with 8 bases in between. Germline CDR1 and CDR2: MGHRA and YSYEKL.

The chain is built from TRBV28 and TRBJ1-1; TRBD1 aligns across 9 bases. Germline V lookup: CDR1 MDHEN, CDR2 SYDVKM. The CDR3 has 14 residues. With 4 bases clipped from V and 8 bases from J, the junction kept 8 bases outside the gene matches. In nucleotides, the CDR3 is TGTGCCAGCAGTTCGCCATCCGGGACAGGGGAAGCTTTCTTT. Translation: CASSSPSGTGEAFF.

The chain carries TRBV4-1 and TRBJ1-3; 10 bases are a match to TRBD1. J was trimmed by 5 bases and V by 4 bases; bases with no gene match: 11. CDR3 length: 17 residues. Germline V lookup: CDR1 MGHRA, CDR2 YSYEKL. The CDR3 region is CASSLQEGDRGRNTIYF. The CDR3 DNA follows: TGCGCCAGCAGCCTTCAGGAAGGGGACAGGGGTAGAAACACCATATATTTT.

This clone occurred once. The rearrangement links TRBV18 to TRBJ2-7; TRBD1 agrees at 7 bases. The CDR3 is 15 residues long. CDR1 and CDR2 from the germline V gene are KGHSH and LQKENI. The V and J ends lost 3 bases and 0 bases, in that order; junction bases with no gene match: 5. The CDR3 region has the DNA TGTGCCAGCTCACCGGGACAGCTAGCCTCCTACGAGCAGTACTTC. Its translation is CASSPGQLASYEQYF.

The rearrangement uses TRBV29-1 and TRBJ2-5; D possibly corresponds to TRBD2 (6 bases). CDR1 is SQVTM, CDR2 ANQGSEA, per germline. V gave up 5 bases and J gave up 4 bases, with 26 bases separating them. The CDR3 extends over 17 amino acids. Here the CDR3 DNA reads TGCAGCGTTTGGTTAGGAAGGGGAGGTAAGCCCCCAGAGACCCAGTACTTC. It encodes CSVWLGRGGKPPETQYF.

The rearrangement links TRBV19 to TRBJ2-5; maybe TRBD1 (6 bases). V lost 7 bases, J lost 5 bases, and 14 bases lay in between. The germline V gene encodes CDR1 LNHDA and CDR2 SQIVND (reference sequence). This CDR3 region has 13 residues. CDR3 nucleotides: TGTGCCAGTAAGGGCAGGGGTACGGAGACCCAGTACTTC. It translates to CASKGRGTETQYF.

About this clone itself: Other DNA sequences in the sample encode the same CDR3. The CDR3 nucleotides are TGCGCCAGCAGCTTGGACAGGGTAAACACCGGGGAGCTGTTTTTT. Its translation: CASSLDRVNTGELFF. The V and J genes are TRBV5-1 and TRBJ2-2; D possibly corresponds to TRBD1 (6 bases). The V end lost 0 bases, the J end lost 2 bases, and 8 bases lay between the germline ends. Germline-derived CDR1 and CDR2 are SGHRS and YFSETQ. The CDR3 is made up of 15 amino acids. The full variable domain, completed using reference TRBV5-1 and TRBJ2-2, is KAGVTQTPRYLIKTRGQQVTLSCSPISGHRSVSWYQQTPGQGLQFLFEYFSETQRNKGNFPGRFSGRQFSNSRSEMNVSTLELGDSALYLCASSLDRVNTGELFFGEGSRLTVL.

This sequence joins TRBV3-1 (or the pseudogene TRBV3-2) and TRBJ1-1, with D possibly being TRBD1 (6 bases). Germline V gives CDR1 LGHDT, CDR2 YNNKEL (reference sequence). Trimming shortened V by 0 bases and J by 2 bases, and 10 bases separated the two germline ends. This CDR3 is 15 amino acids long. CDR3 in DNA: TGTGCCAGCAGCCAAGAAGGGACACCCAACACTGAAGCTTTCTTT. This translates into CASSQEGTPNTEAFF.

The chain employs TRBV6-5 and TRBJ2-7; TRBD2 matches at 7 bases. With V trimmed by 0 bases and J by 5 bases, 7 bases remained unmatched. CDR3 size: 15 residues. CDR1 is MNHEY, CDR2 SVGAGI, per germline. The DNA of the CDR3 is TGTGCCAGCAGTTACTCGCTGGGAGGGTTCCACGAGCAGTACTTC. Translation: CASSYSLGGFHEQYF.

This clone was counted between two and nine times. The chain recombines TRBV7-9 with TRBJ2-1; 8 bases are shared with TRBD1. With V trimmed by 1 base and J by 3 bases, 2 bases remained unmatched. The CDR3 sequence is 15 residues long. Germline loops: CDR1 SEHNR, CDR2 FQNEAQ (reference sequence). In DNA, the CDR3 is TGTGCCAGCAGCTTAGGACAGGGGATCTACAATGAGCAGTTCTTC. Translating gives CASSLGQGIYNEQFF.

This CDR3 is CASSPSGTGYNGELFF. The CDR3 DNA reads as TGTGCCAGCTCACCATCGGGGACAGGTTATAACGGGGAGCTGTTTTTT. The chain couples TRBV18 to TRBJ2-2, with 8 bases identical to TRBD1. V lost 2 bases to trimming and J lost 7 bases; unmatched junction nucleotides: 9. This CDR3 region has 16 residues. Germline V lookup: CDR1 KGHSH, CDR2 LQKENI.

The chain recombines TRBV7-9 with TRBJ2-7, with 8 nucleotides matching TRBD2. J lost 3 bases, V lost 5 bases, and 12 bases had no gene match. The germline gives CDR1 SEHNR, CDR2 FQNEAQ (reference sequence). CDR3 size: 16 residues. The CDR3 DNA sequence: TGTGCCAGCAGCCGACCGGGACTAGGAGACAACTACGAGCAGTACTTC. This encodes CASSRPGLGDNYEQYF. The variable domain in full, with the rest retrieved from reference TRBV7-9 and TRBJ2-7, is DTGVSQNPRHKITKRGQNVTFRCDPISEHNRLYWYRQTLGQGPEFLTYFQNEAQLEKSRLLSDRFSAERPKGSFSTLEIQRTEQGDSAMYLCASSRPGLGDNYEQYFGPGTRLTVT.

The DNA of the CDR3 is TGTGCCAGCAGCCCAAACCGGGACAGGGGTTACAATGAGCAGTTCTTC. This translates into CASSPNRDRGYNEQFF. V usage is TRBV5-4 and J usage is TRBJ2-1; 10 positions match TRBD1. The junction had 8 bases not matched to a gene; V was cut back by 4 bases and J by 4 bases. The CDR3 runs to 16 residues. Germline V CDR1 and CDR2: SGHNT, YYREEE (reference sequence). The full variable domain, completed using reference TRBV5-4 and TRBJ2-1, is ETGVTQSPTHLIKTRGQQVTLRCSSQSGHNTVSWYQQALGQGPQFIFQYYREEENGRGNFPPRFSGLQFPNYSSELNVNALELDDSALYLCASSPNRDRGYNEQFFGPGTRLTVL.

V and J are TRBV6-6 and TRBJ1-2; D is possibly TRBD1 (5 bases). There are 15 residues in the CDR3. From germline, CDR1 is MNHNY and CDR2 SVGAGI (reference sequence). Between the trimmed V and J ends, which lost 2 bases and 8 bases, there was a span of 18 bases. The CDR3 DNA sequence: TGTGCCAGCAGTTACAGTGGCCCCGGGGGGGGAGGCTACACCTTC. It is translated as CASSYSGPGGGGYTF.

This sequence joins TRBV5-1 and TRBJ1-5; tentative D call: TRBD1 (6 bases). Germline V CDR1 and CDR2: SGHRS, YFSETQ. Trimming shortened V by 1 base and J by 7 bases, and 12 bases separated the two germline ends. This CDR3 spans 14 amino acids. Written as DNA, the CDR3 is TGCGCCAGCAGCTTGTCAGGGGAGGGACAGCCCCAGCATTTT. Translated, it gives CASSLSGEGQPQHF.

This clone was counted a single time. The chain couples TRBV19 to TRBJ2-3; D is perhaps TRBD1 (5 bases). Looked up from germline, CDR1 is LNHDA and CDR2 is SQIVND (reference sequence). The CDR3 is 14 residues long. V was pared by 7 bases and J by 2 bases, with 13 bases between. The CDR3 DNA sequence: TGTGCCAGTAATCTTGGACATTACACAGATACGCAGTATTTT. Translation gives CASNLGHYTDTQYF.

The rearrangement uses TRBV18 and TRBJ2-1; the D gene is possibly TRBD2 (6 bases). V gave up 1 base and J gave up 0 bases, with 10 bases separating them. CDR1 and CDR2 (germline): KGHSH, LQKENI. The CDR3 consists of 16 residues. Here the CDR3 reads CASSPQAGPSYNEQFF. In DNA, the CDR3 is TGTGCCAGCTCACCACAGGCGGGGCCCTCCTACAATGAGCAGTTCTTC.

The chain couples TRBV7-3 to TRBJ1-1, with a tentative D call TRBD1 (6 bases). The germline V gene has CDR1 SGHTA and CDR2 FQGTGA. V shed 5 bases and J shed 3 bases, with 10 bases lying between them. The CDR3 is 13 amino acids. The CDR3: CASSLTGYTEAFF. In nucleotides, the CDR3 is TGTGCCAGCAGCCTTACAGGGTACACTGAAGCTTTCTTT. Full variable domain (remainder filled in from reference TRBV7-3 and TRBJ1-1): GAGVSQTPSNKVTEKGKYVELRCDPISGHTALYWYRQSLGQGPEFLIYFQGTGAADDSGLPNDRFFAVRPEGSVSTLKIQRTERGDSAVYLCASSLTGYTEAFFGQGTRLTVV.

This chain uses TRBV27 with TRBJ1-6, with TRBD1 identical over 7 bases. Trimming at V came to 6 bases and at J to 7 bases, leaving 6 bases not matched to a gene. Germline lookup yields CDR1 MNHEY and CDR2 SMNVEV (reference sequence). The CDR3 loop spans 14 amino acids. CDR3 sequence reads: CASSPGTANSPLHF. The CDR3 coding sequence is TGTGCCAGCAGCCCCGGGACAGCGAATTCACCCCTCCACTTT.

The rearrangement joins TRBV6-5 to TRBJ2-2; tentative D call: TRBD2 (6 bases). V shed 0 bases and J shed 4 bases, with 6 bases lying between them. CDR3 length: 14 residues. Germline V gives CDR1 MNHEY, CDR2 SVGAGI. CDR3 DNA: TGTGCCAGCAGTTACTCCGGGAGCACCGGGGAGCTGTTTTTT. This translates into CASSYSGSTGELFF.